Below are 12 T cell receptor beta chains sequenced from a single sample in a study of post-analysis software for immune sequencing data. Whole-study results and caveats: The study found TRBV5-6, TRBV5-1 and TRBV20-1 among about five TRBV segments more frequent in patients than controls.

Unique-molecular-identifier-tagged TCR beta cDNA libraries were used. Via MiXCR, TCRdb re-called the PCR reads, giving one row per CDR3 protein. This table holds about 500,000 distinct CDR3 sequences, approximately 45% found once. These TCRs are of unknown antigen specificity. The sample taken for sequencing was blood. The receptors were sampled from a girl aged 10-17 years with multiple sclerosis.

The J gene is TRBJ2-7, the V gene TRBV20-1, with 7 nucleotides matching TRBD2. V was pared by 5 bases and J by 0 bases, with 13 bases of the junction left unmatched. Germline V lookup: CDR1 DFQATT, CDR2 SNEGSKA (reference sequence). The CDR3 runs 16 residues. CDR3 in amino acids: CSAGSLAVQFSYEQYF. The CDR3 DNA reads TGCAGTGCTGGATCGCTAGCGGTCCAATTCTCCTACGAGCAGTACTTC.

J is TRBJ2-5 and V is TRBV29-1; 10 bases are a match to TRBD2. Germline CDR1 is SQVTM and CDR2 is ANQGSEA. V was pared by 8 bases and J by 11 bases, with 11 bases of the junction left unmatched. There are 12 residues in the CDR3. CDR3 bases: TGCAGCTTCTGGACTAGCGGCAGGGATCAGTACTTC. It translates to CSFWTSGRDQYF.

Worth noting for this clonotype: At one end, the junction sequence differs from germline, possibly due to a read error. The V and J genes are TRBV11-2 and TRBJ2-4; D may correspond to TRBD1 or TRBD2 (6 bases each). The tail of the sequence fits TRBJ2-7 better, so the J call may be wrong. There are 18 residues in the CDR3. Germline-derived CDR1 and CDR2 are SGHAT and FQNNGV. The chain's CDR3 is CASSLDVSGSGEGGEQYF. As DNA, the CDR3 is TGTGCCAGCAGTTTAGATGTATCGGGCTCGGGGGAAGGGGGCGAGCAGTACTTC.

The chain employs TRBV5-1 and TRBJ1-2, with D possibly matching TRBD1 (6 bases). The germline V gene has CDR1 SGHRS and CDR2 YFSETQ. Trimming removed 4 bases from V and 6 bases from J, with 13 bases in between. This CDR3 comprises 13 residues. The CDR3 sequence: CASSPGTPNGYTF. The CDR3, as DNA: TGCGCCAGCAGCCCCGGGACACCGAATGGCTACACCTTC.

This clonotype occurred a few times. This chain joins TRBV24-1 and TRBJ2-5; perhaps TRBD2 as D (6 bases). Trimming cost V 5 bases and J 3 bases, with 6 bases left between them. Germline V gene sequence: CDR1 KGHDR, CDR2 SFDVKD. The CDR3 has 12 amino acids. The CDR3 DNA reads as TGTGCCACCAGTGCGGGGGAAGAGACCCAGTACTTC. Translated: CATSAGEETQYF.

This clonotype turned up a few times. V usage is TRBV5-1 and J usage is TRBJ2-5; 8 nucleotides line up with TRBD2. The germline gives CDR1 SGHRS, CDR2 YFSETQ. The length of the CDR3 is 14 residues. The junction had 7 bases not matched to a gene; V was cut back by 4 bases and J by 5 bases. CDR3 DNA sequence: TGCGCCAGCAGCCGCACTAGCGGAAGGGAGACCCAGTACTTC. It encodes CASSRTSGRETQYF.

CDR3 loop: CAISESEIQVDQPQHF. The DNA for the CDR3 is TGTGCCATCAGTGAGTCGGAGATACAGGTGGATCAGCCCCAGCATTTT. This chain links TRBV10-3 with TRBJ1-5; a weak D match, TRBD1 (5 bases). This CDR3 is built from 16 residues. Germline V gene data show CDR1 as ENHRY and CDR2 as SYGVKD. V lost 0 bases to trimming and J lost 5 bases, with 14 bases between them.

The chain joins TRBV5-1 to TRBJ2-1; 12 bases fit TRBD2. The germline CDR1 and CDR2 sequences are SGHRS and YFSETQ. The CDR3 sequence is 21 residues long. V shed 3 bases and J 0 bases; nucleotides not matched to a gene: 16. CDR3: CASSSDATSGGLRSSYNEQFF. The CDR3 region has the DNA TGCGCCAGCAGCTCAGACGCAACTAGCGGGGGGCTTAGGAGCTCCTACAATGAGCAGTTCTTC. Variable domain in full (rest from reference TRBV5-1 and TRBJ2-1): KAGVTQTPRYLIKTRGQQVTLSCSPISGHRSVSWYQQTPGQGLQFLFEYFSETQRNKGNFPGRFSGRQFSNSRSEMNVSTLELGDSALYLCASSSDATSGGLRSSYNEQFFGPGTRLTVL.

V usage is TRBV28 and J usage is TRBJ2-3; perhaps TRBD2 as D (5 bases). Trimming took off 2 bases at V and 9 bases at J, with 15 bases between the two ends. CDR1 and CDR2 from the germline V gene are MDHEN and SYDVKM. This CDR3 comprises 14 residues. The CDR3 sequence is CASSLPTSGETQYF. The DNA for the CDR3 is TGTGCCAGCAGTTTACCCACCTCTGGGGAGACGCAGTATTTT.

This clonotype occurred a few times. The CDR3 region is CASSSTGTAYEQYF. Here the CDR3 DNA reads TGTGCCAGCAGCTCCACCGGGACAGCCTACGAGCAGTACTTC. The chain carries TRBV7-3 and TRBJ2-7, with 7 nucleotides matching TRBD1. J gave up 2 bases and V 4 bases, and 5 bases lay outside the gene matches. Germline V gene sequence: CDR1 SGHTA, CDR2 FQGTGA. CDR3 length equals 14 residues.

The chain is built from TRBV27 and TRBJ2-3; maybe TRBD2 (5 bases). This CDR3 is built from 13 residues. V was shortened by 9 bases and J by 2 bases, with 12 bases between the two germline ends. In germline, CDR1 is MNHEY, CDR2 SMNVEV (reference sequence). This CDR3 reads CASSAVDTDTQYF. DNA of the CDR3: TGTGCCAGTTCAGCGGTGGACACAGATACGCAGTATTTT.

V usage is TRBV27 and J usage is TRBJ2-7; D possibly corresponds to TRBD2 (5 bases). This CDR3 is built from 14 residues. The V gene lost 5 bases and the J gene lost 0 bases, with 11 bases spanning the gap. Germline V gene data show CDR1 as MNHEY and CDR2 as SMNVEV (reference sequence). CDR3 bases: TGTGCCAGCAGTCCTCGGGATGACTCCTACGAGCAGTACTTC. Amino acids: CASSPRDDSYEQYF.